The TCR beta chain under discussion was sequenced for a study of control samples from healthy donors and cancer patients. The V gene lost 0 bases and the J gene lost 2 bases, with 11 bases spanning the gap. Germline CDR1 MRHNA, CDR2 SNTAGT. The CDR3 totals 16 residues. This clone came up once. Method: immunoSEQ multiplex PCR; TCRdb's copy keeps in-frame clones and lacks some. The data show some 200,000 clones, with about nine tenths seen just once and around 1.5% held by the top ten. V is TRBV6-4 and J is TRBJ1-5; D is uncertain. The receptor was derived from a woman aged 25 to 39 in good health. Sequenced material: blood. CDR3: CASSDSAGKGNQPQHF. CDR3 bases: TGTGCCAGCAGTGACTCCGCGGGCAAGGGCAATCAGCCCCAGCATTTT.